Presented here are 6 T cell receptor beta chains from one specimen sequenced in a study of technical replicates of blood from a handful of donors. Only in-frame clones appear in the TCRdb table, and some are missing; sequencing was by immunoSEQ multiplex PCR. Of some 75,000 clones in the sample, roughly 96% were seen once. Specimen: T cells isolated from PBMCs. Receptors were obtained from a human donor in good health.

The J gene is TRBJ2-4, the V gene TRBV2; 7 bases map to TRBD2. The CDR3 runs 14 residues. CDR1 is SNHLY, CDR2 FYNNEI, per germline. The V segment lost 7 bases and the J segment 5 bases; nucleotides outside the gene matches: 8. The CDR3 DNA sequence: TGTGCCAGCAAGTTTCGCGGGAGCCAAAACATTCAGTACTTC. Its protein product is CASKFRGSQNIQYF.

V gene TRBV5-1 combines with J gene TRBJ2-3, with a weak D call TRBD1 (5 bases). The V end lost 0 bases, the J end lost 0 bases, and 8 bases lay between the germline ends. This CDR3 is 15 amino acids long. The germline V gene has CDR1 SGHRS and CDR2 YFSETQ. DNA of the CDR3: TGCGCCAGCAGCTTGGATGGACATAGCACAGATACGCAGTATTTT. Protein product: CASSLDGHSTDTQYF. Filled out from reference TRBV5-1 and TRBJ2-3, the complete variable domain reads KAGVTQTPRYLIKTRGQQVTLSCSPISGHRSVSWYQQTPGQGLQFLFEYFSETQRNKGNFPGRFSGRQFSNSRSEMNVSTLELGDSALYLCASSLDGHSTDTQYFGPGTRLTVL.

V gene TRBV7-8 combines with J gene TRBJ2-5; D may be TRBD1 (6 bases). The germline V gene encodes CDR1 SGHVS and CDR2 FQNEAQ. This CDR3 comprises 16 residues. The ends were cut back, 4 bases at V and 1 base at J, with 16 bases in the middle. This CDR3 is CASSSHGQTTQETQYF. Here the CDR3 DNA reads TGTGCCAGCAGCTCACATGGACAGACAACCCAAGAGACCCAGTACTTC. Supplemented by reference TRBV7-8 and TRBJ2-5, the full variable domain reads GAGVSQSPRYKVAKRGQDVALRCDPISGHVSLFWYQQALGQGPEFLTYFQNEAQLDKSGLPSDRFFAERPEGSVSTLKIQRTQQEDSAVYLCASSSHGQTTQETQYFGPGTRLLVL.

On this clone itself: The same CDR3 can be traced to other DNA sequences in this sample. This chain connects TRBV9 to TRBJ2-7; 8 positions match TRBD2. The V and J ends lost 0 bases and 4 bases, in that order; junction bases with no gene match: 3. CDR1 is SGDLS, CDR2 YYNGEE, per germline. This CDR3 region has 14 residues. The CDR3 DNA follows: TGTGCCAGCAGCGTAGCGGGAGGGGGGTACGAGCAGTACTTC. Its translation is CASSVAGGGYEQYF. Using reference TRBV9 and TRBJ2-7 for the parts outside the CDR3, the full variable domain is DSGVTQTPKHLITATGQRVTLRCSPRSGDLSVYWYQQSLDQGLQFLIQYYNGEERAKGNILERFSAQQFPDLHSELNLSSLELGDSALYFCASSVAGGGYEQYFGPGTRLTVT.

This chain links TRBV19 with TRBJ2-2; D remains unclear. Per the germline V gene, CDR1 is LNHDA and CDR2 is SQIVND (reference sequence). The CDR3 runs to 14 residues. Trimming took off 1 base at V and 1 base at J, with 4 bases between the two ends. This CDR3 is CASSIGQNTGELFF. The CDR3 coding sequence is TGTGCCAGTAGTATAGGGCAGAACACCGGGGAGCTGTTTTTT.

This chain uses TRBV19 with TRBJ1-2, with 7 bases identical to TRBD1. The V and J ends lost 2 bases and 4 bases, in that order; junction bases with no gene match: 10. Per germline, CDR1 LNHDA and CDR2 SQIVND (reference sequence). This CDR3 has 16 amino acids. The CDR3 DNA reads TGTGCCAGTAGTATACCCTGGAGGACAGGATCCTATGGCTACACCTTC. Translation gives CASSIPWRTGSYGYTF.